Listed here are 22 T cell receptor beta chains from one sample, sequenced in a study of T cells in Graves' hyperthyroidism and ophthalmopathy (dated by TCRdb to between 2018 and 2021). The library was prepared using multiplex PCR. The data were produced on an Illumina HiSeq 2000. The TCR beta CDR3 regions were amplified from RNA transcripts. The TCR CDR3 was subjected to a first round of RT-PCR using the HTBI primer set and the Qiagen OneStep RT-PCR kit. Clones were called with MiXCR by TCRdb after fastp trimmed the public reads at Q25, and only in-frame beta chains were retained. Each record represents a unique CDR3 protein, reported with the most common genes and DNA among its rows. The sample yields under 400,000 distinct CDR3 sequences; approximately 16% were counted once. Together, the top ten hold approximately 19% of the sample. The sequenced sample was blood. These TCRs come from a woman between 55 and 75 years old with Graves' ophthalmopathy.

This clonotype occurred a few times. The gene calls are TRBV20-1 and TRBJ2-7; no definite D call. V was shortened by 3 bases and J by 1 base, with 10 bases between the two germline ends. The CDR3 contains 13 residues. Germline-derived CDR1 and CDR2 are DFQATT and SNEGSKA (reference sequence). The chain's CDR3 is CSARALQSYEQYF. For the CDR3, the DNA is TGCAGTGCTAGGGCCCTCCAATCCTACGAGCAGTACTTC.

This clonotype has more than one count but fewer than ten. The V gene is TRBV20-1, the J gene TRBJ2-3, with TRBD2 matching over 9 bases. Germline V gene sequence: CDR1 DFQATT, CDR2 SNEGSKA (reference sequence). V gave up 5 bases and J gave up 6 bases; unmatched junction bases: 12. The CDR3 has 15 residues. In nucleotides, the CDR3 is TGCAGTGCTCCGAGGATAGCGGGAGCCCGGGATACGCAGTATTTT. Translation gives CSAPRIAGARDTQYF.

This clonotype came up many times. This chain connects TRBV11-2 to TRBJ2-1, with D perhaps given as TRBD1 or TRBD2 (5 bases each). V was pared by 5 bases and J by 8 bases, with 13 bases between. This CDR3 comprises 13 residues. Germline V gives CDR1 SGHAT, CDR2 FQNNGV. The CDR3 sequence is CASSPDGAHEQFF. The CDR3 region has the DNA TGTGCCAGCAGCCCCGACGGGGCACATGAGCAGTTCTTC.

This clonotype showed up many times. The V call is TRBV3-1, the J call TRBJ2-5, with D unresolved. Between the trimmed V and J ends, which lost 3 bases and 2 bases, there was a span of 16 bases. CDR1 is LGHDT, CDR2 YNNKEL, per germline (reference sequence). CDR3 length equals 16 residues. DNA of the CDR3: TGTGCCAGCAGCCATGGTAGGGCGAGTCAACAAGAGACCCAGTACTTC. As protein: CASSHGRASQQETQYF.

This clonotype was found many times. In DNA, the CDR3 is TGTGCCAGCAGCTTAGCGCTTGAGTTCTCCTACAATGAGCAGTTCTTC. Protein product: CASSLALEFSYNEQFF. This chain joins TRBV7-9 and TRBJ2-1; no reliable D call. The CDR3 sequence is 16 residues long. CDR1 is SEHNR, CDR2 FQNEAQ, per germline (reference sequence). Trimming took 0 bases from V and 0 from J, leaving 9 bases between them.

This clonotype has ten or more counts. J is TRBJ1-6 and V is TRBV30; TRBD1 agrees at 9 bases. Germline assignment: CDR1 GTSNPN and CDR2 SVGIG (reference sequence). Unmatched junction bases numbered 5, after V lost 1 base and J lost 10 bases. The CDR3 runs to 14 residues. The CDR3 reads CAWSEGQGGSPLHF. The CDR3 coding sequence is TGTGCCTGGAGTGAGGGACAGGGTGGCTCACCCCTCCACTTT.

This clonotype showed up many times. This rearrangement joins TRBV27 to TRBJ2-2; D ambiguous. Germline assignment: CDR1 MNHEY and CDR2 SMNVEV (reference sequence). This CDR3 comprises 13 residues. V lost 6 bases and J lost 2, with 7 bases in between. This CDR3 is CASSLLNTGELFF. The CDR3 coding sequence is TGTGCCAGCAGCTTACTAAACACCGGGGAGCTGTTTTTT.

Many counts were recorded for this clonotype. The DNA of the CDR3 is TGTGCCACCAGTGAGACGGGCCTGGCGGACACCGGGGAGCTGTTTTTT. Translation: CATSETGLADTGELFF. The genes are TRBV24-1 and TRBJ2-2; D gene uncertain. The CDR3 is 16 amino acids. Germline V gene lookup returns CDR1 KGHDR and CDR2 SFDVKD. Trimming left V 4 bases short and J 3 bases short, with 14 bases between.

The chain combines TRBV11-2 with TRBJ1-4; 10 bases are shared with TRBD1. Germline V lookup: CDR1 SGHAT, CDR2 FQNNGV. This CDR3 is 16 amino acids long. J lost 5 bases, V lost 5 bases, and 8 bases had no gene match. Here the CDR3 DNA reads TGTGCCAGCAGCCCCTATCCGACAGGGGGCAATGAAAAACTGTTTTTT. It specifies CASSPYPTGGNEKLFF.

There are many counts of this clonotype. The rearrangement uses TRBV29-1 and TRBJ2-7; D is possibly TRBD2 (5 bases). CDR1 is SQVTM and CDR2 is ANQGSEA in the germline V gene. The CDR3 extends over 12 amino acids. V lost 8 bases and J lost 0, with 11 bases in between. The CDR3 DNA reads TGCAGCACGGGCGGGCCCTCCTACGAGCAGTACTTC. Its protein product is CSTGGPSYEQYF.

This sequence joins TRBV7-9 and TRBJ2-3; tentatively, D is TRBD1 or TRBD2 (5 bases each). Germline-derived CDR1 and CDR2 are SEHNR and FQNEAQ (reference sequence). CDR3 length equals 16 residues. V lost 2 bases and J 0 bases, leaving 12 bases between the germline ends. This CDR3 is CASSLPHGASTDTQYF. CDR3 nucleotide sequence: TGTGCCAGCAGCTTACCACACGGGGCTAGCACAGATACGCAGTATTTT.

A note on this clonotype: A clone one base away is much larger, so this may be a read error. V gene TRBV28 combines with J gene TRBJ2-1, with no clear D. The end of the DNA is better explained by TRBJ2-7, so the J call may be wrong. CDR1 MDHEN and CDR2 SYDVKM come from the germline V gene. The CDR3 sequence is 14 residues long. The CDR3 loop reads CAGSGGSSYNEQYF. In DNA, the CDR3 is TGTGCCGGAAGTGGCGGTAGCTCCTACAATGAGCAGTACTTC.

The chain employs TRBV5-1 and TRBJ2-3; maybe TRBD2 (5 bases). Germline V gene sequence: CDR1 SGHRS, CDR2 YFSETQ. V lost 2 bases and J 1 base, leaving 11 bases between the germline ends. This CDR3 contains 15 residues. The CDR3 loop reads CASSLSLRGTDTQYF. In nucleotides, the CDR3 is TGCGCCAGCAGCTTAAGTCTGAGGGGCACAGATACGCAGTATTTT.

This clonotype has a handful of counts. The chain employs TRBV29-1 and TRBJ2-3, with 9 positions matching TRBD2. The junction had 3 bases not matched to a gene; V was cut back by 6 bases and J by 2 bases. Germline V CDR1 and CDR2: SQVTM, ANQGSEA. The CDR3 loop spans 13 amino acids. CDR3 in amino acids: CSVAGLATDTQYF. CDR3 sequence (DNA): TGCAGCGTCGCGGGACTAGCCACAGATACGCAGTATTTT.

This clonotype was found many times. The chain employs TRBV20-1 and TRBJ2-1, with 7 bases aligning to TRBD1. Trimming at V came to 5 bases and at J to 9 bases, leaving 7 bases not matched to a gene. The CDR3 contains 12 residues. In germline, CDR1 is DFQATT, CDR2 SNEGSKA (reference sequence). CDR3 loop: CSAPSGGSEQFF. The DNA of the CDR3 is TGCAGTGCTCCGTCAGGGGGTAGTGAGCAGTTCTTC.

This clonotype was observed at least ten times. The chain joins TRBV28 to TRBJ2-5, with a possible D match to TRBD1 (8 bases). The CDR3 runs to 18 residues. Looked up from germline, CDR1 is MDHEN and CDR2 is SYDVKM. Trimming took 3 bases from V and 4 from J, leaving 24 bases between them. The chain's CDR3 is CASSFWGGQDAARETQYF. CDR3 sequence (DNA): TGTGCCAGCAGTTTCTGGGGGGGACAGGACGCGGCCAGAGAGACCCAGTACTTC.

This clonotype was detected ten times or more. The V gene is TRBV7-9, the J gene TRBJ2-5; 8 bases align to TRBD2. J was trimmed by 5 bases and V by 1 base; bases with no gene match: 3. Germline V gene data show CDR1 as SEHNR and CDR2 as FQNEAQ (reference sequence). The CDR3 is made up of 14 amino acids. CDR3 DNA: TGTGCCAGCAGCTTAGGCGGCGGGAGGGAGACCCAGTACTTC. Its translation: CASSLGGGRETQYF. The full variable domain, in which reference TRBV7-9 and TRBJ2-5 provide the parts outside the CDR3, is DTGVSQNPRHKITKRGQNVTFRCDPISEHNRLYWYRQTLGQGPEFLTYFQNEAQLEKSRLLSDRFSAERPKGSFSTLEIQRTEQGDSAMYLCASSLGGGRETQYFGPGTRLLVL.

This clonotype appeared many times. The V gene is TRBV28, the J gene TRBJ2-5, with D uncertain. The germline CDR1 and CDR2 sequences are MDHEN and SYDVKM. Trimming shortened V by 1 base and J by 1 base, and 7 bases separated the two germline ends. The CDR3 runs to 14 residues. CDR3 bases: TGTGCCAGCAGTTTATTAGGACCCCAAGAGACCCAGTACTTC. Translated: CASSLLGPQETQYF.

This clonotype was seen ten or more times. The rearrangement uses TRBV7-8 and TRBJ2-1; possible D gene TRBD1, 9 bases. The germline V gene has CDR1 SGHVS and CDR2 FQNEAQ. CDR3 length: 19 amino acids. V was pared by 5 bases and J by 0 bases, with 23 bases between. CDR3 nucleotide sequence: TGTGCCAGCAGCCCCTTCGACAGGGGGAGCGGGAGCTCCTACAATGAGCAGTTCTTC. Amino acids: CASSPFDRGSGSSYNEQFF. Filled out from reference TRBV7-8 and TRBJ2-1, the complete variable domain reads GAGVSQSPRYKVAKRGQDVALRCDPISGHVSLFWYQQALGQGPEFLTYFQNEAQLDKSGLPSDRFFAERPEGSVSTLKIQRTQQEDSAVYLCASSPFDRGSGSSYNEQFFGPGTRLTVL.

This clonotype was observed at least ten times. The chain links TRBV20-1 to TRBJ1-3; a weak D match, TRBD1 (5 bases). The germline gives CDR1 DFQATT, CDR2 SNEGSKA (reference sequence). V lost 6 bases and J 1 base, leaving 13 bases between the germline ends. The CDR3 covers 14 residues. The chain's CDR3 is CSARDGKSGNTIYF. The CDR3 DNA sequence: TGCAGTGCCAGGGACGGAAAGTCTGGAAACACCATATATTTT.

This clonotype was counted many times. This chain links TRBV7-2 with TRBJ2-1; D unresolved. Germline CDR1 is SGHTA and CDR2 is FQGNSA. V dropped 1 base and J dropped 1 base, with 14 bases sitting between them. The CDR3 is 17 amino acids. The CDR3 DNA reads TGTGCCAGCAGCTTAGAGTTTAGCATCAGATCCTACAATGAGCAGTTCTTC. Its translation is CASSLEFSIRSYNEQFF.

About this clonotype itself: Since a much larger clone is just one base distant, this may be a read error. The chain recombines TRBV6-5 with TRBJ2-2; TRBD2 might be the D (5 bases). Germline V lookup: CDR1 MNHEY, CDR2 SVGAGI. This CDR3 spans 13 amino acids. The CDR3 sequence: CASSSRLTGEPFF. The DNA for the CDR3 is TGTGCCAGCAGTTCTCGTCTCACCGGGGAGCCGTTTTTT.